The entry below gives a single T cell receptor (beta chain) sequence along with its context. The clone's antigen remains unknown. No quality values exist for individual bases; no much larger clone is one base distant. This entry belongs to a study of blood T cell repertoires in COVID-19 (dated by TCRdb to about 2020). Looking at the study overall: Collaborator samples came from the United States, Italy and Spain and covered acute and convalescent phases of COVID-19. Samples were obtained from the ongoing ImmuneRACE study (first 160 participants) and from over a thousand subjects provided by 6 global collaborators. The material from the prospective study consisted of cDNA or gDNA derived from T cells, B-cell-depleted T cells, or PBMCs. Where available, HLA class I and class II types were obtained from metadata supplied by the sample provider rather than from assay-based typing. A de-identified subject ID, COVID-19 status, age in years and sex were almost always included in the sample metadata. Subjects who had been exposed to COVID-19, were actively infected with it, or had recovered from it provided the deeply sampled blood TCRbeta repertoires that made up the dataset. The repertoires were released in a freely available public database intended as a resource for research on the immune response to SARS-CoV-2. Here is what the overall study found, with its caveats: Clinical and demographic metadata were provided uncurated, with the amount varying by source and participant.

TCRbeta CDR3 regions were amplified from genomic DNA using the immunoSEQ Assay, a bias-controlled multiplex PCR. In the paper's pipeline: The number of nucleated cells in each sample was estimated from the amplification of reference gene primers within the assay. Sequence reads were collapsed and filtered to measure the absolute abundance of every unique TCRbeta CDR3 rearrangement. For each sample, productive Simpson clonality was calculated by taking the square root of Simpson's diversity index across productive rearrangements. TCRdb holds this immuneACCESS table with in-frame rearrangements only. Some clones are missing; in checked studies, unresolved V genes explain under half, and the rest has no known cause. V and J calls and clone size are copied from that table; D and trimming were computed from the DNA. The sample table shows about 280,000 clones, and 83% are seen once. The top ten hold around 10% of the sample.

A second Seattle source provided samples from volunteer blood donors who had recovered from COVID-19. Collaborating institutions collected whole blood in K2EDTA tubes following their own protocols. For TCRbeta analysis, collaborator samples were shipped as frozen whole blood, as isolated PBMCs, or as DNA extracted from either sample type. Taken from the germline V gene, the CDR1 and CDR2 loops are SGHRS and YFSETQ. The CDR3, from cysteine to phenylalanine, totals 15 residues. The DNA shown is the 45-base CDR3, in frame from base 1. V lost 4 bases and J lost 4 bases, and the count of bases not matched to a germline gene is 7.

This sequence uses TRBV5-1 and TRBJ1-4; 7 middle bases align to TRBD1. Sequenced input: peripheral blood. This clonotype originated in a woman between 45 and 65 years old who had recovered from COVID-19. Here the CDR3 is given as CASSGQTGSNEKLFF. DNA sequence: TGCGCCAGCAGCGGGCAGACAGGGAGTAATGAAAAACTGTTTTTT.